The entry that follows covers one T cell receptor (beta chain) sequence. The antigen remains unidentified. The data originate from a study of cytomegalovirus exposure and HLA in healthy donors. Measured with immunoSEQ multiplex PCR; TCRdb has only the in-frame clones, and not every one. Of around 190,000 clones listed, less than 85% are singletons. Findings and limits, study-wide: Within the roughly 120 validation repertoires, first-cohort TCR clusters tended to co-occur, according to a later analysis. The study found most TCR sequences rare, yet found some public TCRs in many donors. A few chains linked to CMV were shown in vitro to be specific for CMV antigens. Altogether, 164 TCR beta chains were recorded as cytomegalovirus-associated.

The sequenced sample was PBMCs. The TCR sequence derives from a man aged 18-30 years in good health and CMV-seropositive.

The CDR3 DNA follows: TGTGCCAGCAGTGAAGAATCAGGGGGCGTGATGACGAACACTGAAGCTTTCTTT. Translated, it gives CASSEESGGVMTNTEAFF. This sequence joins TRBV2 and TRBJ1-1; 8 bases agree with TRBD1. The trim removed 1 base at V and 1 base at J, leaving 11 bases unmatched. CDR3 length equals 18 residues. Looked up from germline, CDR1 is SNHLY and CDR2 is FYNNEI.